Below are 8 T cell receptor beta chains sequenced from a single sample in a study of blood T cells in healthy people across ages. The second PCR ran roughly 7 to 11 cycles with a sample-barcoded 5' primer and J-beta primers. TCRdb passed the 5' RACE reads through MiXCR, listing each CDR3 protein once. The table includes around 900,000 distinct CDR3 sequences, 51% detected once. Sequenced: blood. Every receptor here comes from a woman aged 60 to 75 in good health.

This clonotype was seen a handful of times. The chain has TRBV7-2 and TRBJ2-6; no firm D call. The germline V gene encodes CDR1 SGHTA and CDR2 FQGNSA. V was clipped by 7 bases and J by 2 bases, with 9 bases between them. The CDR3 loop spans 14 amino acids. This chain's CDR3 is CASTDPPGANVLTF. CDR3 nucleotides: TGTGCCAGCACCGACCCCCCTGGGGCCAACGTCCTGACTTTC. The full variable domain, its missing parts supplied by reference TRBV7-2 and TRBJ2-6, is GAGVSQSPSNKVTEKGKDVELRCDPISGHTALYWYRQSLGQGLEFLIYFQGNSAPDKSGLPSDRFSAERTGGSVSTLTIQRTQQEDSAVYLCASTDPPGANVLTFGAGSRLTVL.

V and J are TRBV20-1 and TRBJ2-1, with D possibly matching TRBD2 (6 bases). Deletions cut 6 bases from V and 0 bases from J, with 15 bases between. Germline V gene lookup returns CDR1 DFQATT and CDR2 SNEGSKA (reference sequence). The CDR3 is made up of 15 amino acids. The CDR3 DNA reads TGCAGTGCGGCCGTCAAGCGGGTCTCCTACAATGAGCAGTTCTTC. Its protein product is CSAAVKRVSYNEQFF.

The gene calls are TRBV28 and TRBJ1-1, with 11 nucleotides matching TRBD1. The CDR3 loop spans 15 amino acids. Looked up from germline, CDR1 is MDHEN and CDR2 is SYDVKM. The V and J ends lost 3 bases and 5 bases, in that order; junction bases with no gene match: 5. Here the CDR3 reads CASSFGTGGYTEAFF. The DNA of the CDR3 is TGTGCCAGCAGTTTTGGGACAGGGGGTTATACTGAAGCTTTCTTT.

The chain uses TRBV20-1 and TRBJ1-4; 7 nucleotides agree with TRBD1. Germline lookup yields CDR1 DFQATT and CDR2 SNEGSKA (reference sequence). J gave up 8 bases and V 2 bases, and 8 bases lay outside the gene matches. The CDR3 spans 14 residues. The DNA of the CDR3 is TGCAGTGCTAGACCCGGGACAGTGATAGAAAAACTGTTTTTT. Amino acids: CSARPGTVIEKLFF.

As concerns this clonotype: Since a much larger clone is just one base distant, this may be a read error. The rearrangement links TRBV6-2 or TRBV6-3 to TRBJ2-5, with D perhaps matching TRBD1 (5 bases). The J call is in doubt because the DNA end fits TRBJ2-7 better. The CDR3 sequence is 12 residues long. Germline assignment: CDR1 MNHEY and CDR2 SVGEGT. The CDR3 sequence is CVSSFQGREQYF. The CDR3, as DNA: TGTGTCAGCAGTTTCCAGGGTCGCGAGCAGTACTTC.

Only a few counts were recorded for this clonotype. The genes are TRBV3-1 and TRBJ2-1; TRBD2 aligns across 12 bases. This CDR3 spans 17 amino acids. CDR1 and CDR2 (germline): LGHDT, YNNKEL (reference sequence). Trimming took 2 bases from V and 5 from J; bases not matched to a gene: 7. This CDR3 reads CASSQKGTSGHHNEQFF. The CDR3 DNA reads as TGTGCCAGCAGCCAAAAAGGGACTAGCGGGCACCACAATGAGCAGTTCTTC.

This clonotype was detected a few times. The V and J genes are TRBV7-2 and TRBJ2-5; TRBD1 matches 9 bases. Germline loops: CDR1 SGHTA, CDR2 FQGNSA. The CDR3 length is 16 residues. J lost 3 bases, V lost 5 bases, and 10 bases had no gene match. The CDR3 nucleotides are TGTGCCAGCAGCATGGGACAGGGCTCAATTAAAGAGACCCAGTACTTC. Encoded protein: CASSMGQGSIKETQYF.

This chain joins TRBV5-1 and TRBJ2-1; TRBD2 aligns across 16 bases. The CDR3 has 19 amino acids. The germline CDR1 and CDR2 sequences are SGHRS and YFSETQ. J gave up 0 bases and V 3 bases, and 6 bases lay outside the gene matches. The CDR3 DNA reads as TGCGCCAGCAGCTCGTTTGGGACTAGCGGGAGGGGCTCCTACAATGAGCAGTTCTTC. This translates into CASSSFGTSGRGSYNEQFF.